This record concerns one T cell receptor beta chain sequence. Its antigen is not identified. Profiling relied on immunoSEQ multiplex PCR, and the TCRdb table lists in-frame clones only, not all of them. Of approximately 140,000 clones in the sample, roughly 90% were seen once. There are 18 residues in the CDR3. These data originate in a study of T cell responses to AZD1222 COVID-19 vaccine. Study findings and constraints: After the peak T cell response, and only then, were repertoires sampled. Donor demographics were predominantly white British with a female majority; clonal diversity may be underestimated.

This clonotype originated in an adult who received the AZD1222 COVID-19 vaccine. The genes are TRBV21-1 and TRBJ1-2. TRBV21-1 corresponds to a pseudogene. This material consisted of peripheral blood, taken 28 days after the second AZD1222 dose. For the CDR3, the DNA is TGTGCCAGCAGCAAACCGGGAGAGAGGCAGGGTTCTATTCCTGGCTACACCTTC. Translation gives CASSKPGERQGSIPGYTF.